The clone carrying this TCR beta chain was detected a few times. Its matching antigen is unknown. These data are taken from a study of cytomegalovirus exposure and HLA in healthy donors. Findings and limits, study-wide: A later analysis reportedly found that, within productive TCRs, an Asian-associated ancestry cluster had fewer N-insertions than the mean observed across the roughly 700 donors. According to the study, 160 or so TCR beta chains were cytomegalovirus-associated.

PCR used 60 Vbeta primers and 13 Jbeta primers. Per the original data handling: There were about 80 million unique TCR beta chains by a later count, and some 11 million of them were shared. Produced via immunoSEQ multiplex PCR; TCRdb's table is partial and in-frame only. Clonal size and the V and J genes are those of that table, whereas D and trimming came from the DNA. The table records 97,000 or so clones, around 10% of them present only once. V was trimmed by 4 bases and J by 2 bases, leaving 18 bases between them. From germline, CDR1 is SGHNT and CDR2 YYREEE (reference sequence). The CDR3 consists of 16 residues.

The chain joins TRBV5-4 to TRBJ2-5; D not resolved. The clonotype was recovered from a man between 50 and 59 years old in good health and CMV-seropositive. The source material was PBMCs. The CDR3 DNA follows: TGTGCCAGCAGCGACTCTTCTTCCCGAGTACAAGAGACCCAGTACTTC. This sequence encodes CASSDSSSRVQETQYF.